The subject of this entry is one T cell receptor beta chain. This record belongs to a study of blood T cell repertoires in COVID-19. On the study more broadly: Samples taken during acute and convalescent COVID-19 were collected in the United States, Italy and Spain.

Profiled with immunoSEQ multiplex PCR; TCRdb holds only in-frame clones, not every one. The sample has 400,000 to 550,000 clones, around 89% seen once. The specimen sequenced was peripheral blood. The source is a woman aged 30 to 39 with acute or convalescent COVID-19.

CDR3 sequence (DNA): TGTGCCAGCAGTTTATGGGACAGGCGGGCTTTCTTT. Its protein is CASSLWDRRAFF. The chain employs TRBV28 and TRBJ1-1; 7 bases are a match to TRBD1. CDR1 is MDHEN and CDR2 is SYDVKM in the germline V gene. The CDR3 covers 12 residues. V lost 0 bases and J lost 11; bases outside the gene matches: 3.